A selection of T cell receptor beta chains follows, all from one sample in a study of T cells after yellow fever vaccination. Each CDR3 protein gets one entry after TCRdb re-called the 5' RACE reads with MiXCR. The data show about 210,000 distinct CDR3 sequences, approximately 3.2% seen once. Sample: CD4+ T cells sorted from PBMCs, taken 10 days after the yellow fever booster vaccination. These receptors came from a man aged 18 to 30 who received the YFV17D yellow fever vaccine. Each CDR3 is given with its conserved first and last residue. A D gene is named only where the DNA matches it firmly. Rows give clone size only sometimes, using once, few, many, or a class for an expanded clone.

CASSLAPPYQPQHF	TGTGCCAGCAGCTTAGCACCCCCGTATCAGCCCCAGCATTTT	TRBV7-2	NA	NA	TRBJ1-5
CASSAGLAATPYEQFF	TGTGCCAGCAGCGCCGGACTAGCGGCGACCCCATATGAGCAGTTCTTC	TRBV5-5	few	TRBD2	TRBJ2-1
CASSRSSYNEQFF	TGCGCCAGCAGCAGGAGCTCCTACAATGAGCAGTTCTTC	TRBV5-1	many	NA	TRBJ2-1
CSARDLSGVGKLFF	TGCAGTGCTAGAGATTTGTCGGGGGTTGGTAAACTGTTTTTT	TRBV20-1	few	NA	TRBJ1-4
CASSARSGGETQYF	TGTGCCAGCTCCGCCAGATCGGGGGGGGAGACCCAGTACTTC	TRBV7-2	many	TRBD2	TRBJ2-5
CASSQSDPTYEQYF	TGTGCCAGCAGCCAATCGGACCCTACCTACGAGCAGTACTTC	TRBV5-6	many	NA	TRBJ2-7
CASSWAGNGYTF	TGTGCCAGCAGTTGGGCAGGGAATGGCTACACCTTC	TRBV12-3/TRBV12-4	few	NA	TRBJ1-2
CASSLAPGQGPSFF	TGTGCCAGCAGCTTAGCCCCGGGACAGGGACCCTCATTCTTC	TRBV7-6	NA	TRBD1	TRBJ2-1
CASSLEPGTERNF	TGCGCCAGCAGCTTGGAGCCAGGCACGGAAAGGAATTTT	TRBV5-1	many	NA	TRBJ1-5
CAWSPPGRETQYF	TGTGCCTGGAGTCCCCCAGGGAGGGAGACCCAGTACTTC	TRBV30	few	NA	TRBJ2-5
CASATAQGAFEAFF	TGTGCCAGCGCAACCGCGCAGGGGGCGTTTGAAGCTTTCTTT	TRBV28	many	TRBD1	TRBJ1-1
CASRSGGGETQYF	TGTGCCAGCCGCAGCGGGGGTGGAGAGACCCAGTACTTC	TRBV28	NA	TRBD2	TRBJ2-5
CASSPTGNEKLFF	TGTGCCAGCAGCCCGACAGGGAACGAAAAACTGTTTTTT	TRBV6-6	NA	TRBD1	TRBJ1-4
CASSLRTGFTDTQYF	TGTGCCAGCAGTTTAAGGACAGGATTCACAGATACGCAGTATTTT	TRBV28	many	TRBD1	TRBJ2-3
CASSQSWVETQYF	TGTGCCAGCAGCCAAAGTTGGGTAGAGACCCAGTACTTC	TRBV7-2	many	NA	TRBJ2-5
CASSYSRTGVKGYTF	TGTGCCAGCAGTTACTCCCGGACAGGGGTTAAAGGCTACACCTTC	TRBV6-5	many	TRBD1	TRBJ1-2
CASSLRTGATGELFF	TGCGCCAGCAGCTTGAGGACAGGAGCCACCGGGGAGCTGTTTTTT	TRBV5-1	many	TRBD1	TRBJ2-2
CASIATSGGRETQYF	TGTGCCAGCATCGCCACTAGCGGGGGGCGAGAGACCCAGTACTTC	TRBV5-4	many	TRBD2	TRBJ2-5
CASSLRGAERYEQYF	TGCGCCAGCAGCCTCCGGGGGGCGGAGCGCTACGAGCAGTACTTC	TRBV4-1	few	NA	TRBJ2-7
CASTRGLAPDTQYF	TGTGCCAGCACGCGAGGACTAGCCCCCGATACGCAGTATTTT	TRBV7-2	many	TRBD2	TRBJ2-3
CASSKGATIYF	TGTGCCAGCAGCAAGGGAGCCACCATATATTTT	TRBV5-6	NA	NA	TRBJ1-3
CASSLRRETQYF	TGTGCCAGCAGTTTACGTCGGGAGACCCAGTACTTC	TRBV12-3/TRBV12-4	few	NA	TRBJ2-5
CSARTRNYGYTF	TGCAGTGCTAGAACAAGGAACTATGGCTACACCTTC	TRBV20-1	few	NA	TRBJ1-2
CASKGTGGSPLHF	TGTGCCAGCAAAGGGACAGGAGGTTCACCCCTCCACTTT	TRBV2	few	TRBD1	TRBJ1-6
CASTPIPKSHEQFF	TGTGCCAGCACTCCAATACCTAAGTCCCATGAGCAGTTCTTC	TRBV12-3/TRBV12-4	many	NA	TRBJ2-1
CASRPEGRYYGYTF	TGTGCCAGCAGACCCGAGGGGCGCTACTATGGCTACACCTTC	TRBV6-2/TRBV6-3	many	NA	TRBJ1-2
CASSEILAGGPDEQFF	TGCGCCAGCAGTGAGATACTAGCGGGGGGGCCGGATGAGCAGTTCTTC	TRBV10-2	many	TRBD2	TRBJ2-1
CASSFRAANTGELFF	TGTGCCAGCAGCTTCCGGGCCGCGAACACCGGGGAGCTGTTTTTT	TRBV7-2	NA	NA	TRBJ2-2